This T cell receptor beta chain comes out of a study of blood T cell repertoires in COVID-19. About the research overall: T cells, B-cell-depleted T cells, or PBMCs provided the cDNA or gDNA that served as material.

As processed by the authors: Estimation of nucleated cell counts was performed using reference gene primer amplification. Sequenced by immunoSEQ multiplex PCR; TCRdb stores in-frame clones only, minus some. V, J and clone size derive from that table, while D and trimming were established from the DNA sequence. The profile shows roughly 63,000 clones, 88% of them singletons. This CDR3 spans 16 amino acids. The junction had 11 bases not matched to a gene; V was cut back by 4 bases and J by 5 bases. Germline V gene lookup returns CDR1 LGHDT and CDR2 YNNKEL (reference sequence). The chain couples TRBV3-1 (or the pseudogene TRBV3-2) to TRBJ2-3; 8 bases match TRBD2. Material: peripheral blood. The TCR was taken from a human donor in a cohort sampled during active COVID-19. In DNA, the CDR3 is TGTGCCAGCAGCCTGATATTAGCGGGGAGCGGAGATACGCAGTATTTT. As protein: CASSLILAGSGDTQYF.